The 9 T cell receptor beta chains below come from one sample, sequenced in a study of cytomegalovirus exposure and HLA in healthy donors. Primers included in the PCR were 60 Vbeta and 13 Jbeta primers. Generated by immunoSEQ multiplex PCR, the TCRdb table keeps only in-frame clones and is missing some. Of 45,000 to 70,000 clones in the sample, roughly four fifths are singletons; the top ten hold about 1.6%. Sequenced material: PBMCs. These receptors all stem from a man aged 25 to 40 in good health and CMV-seronegative.

The chain joins TRBV2 to TRBJ1-1; a weak D match, TRBD1 (6 bases). The CDR3 spans 15 residues. V shed 2 bases and J shed 4 bases, with 14 bases lying between them. Germline values: CDR1 SNHLY, CDR2 FYNNEI. In nucleotides, the CDR3 is TGTGCCAGCAGTGAACCAGGGGAAATCGGCACTGAAGCTTTCTTT. Amino acid sequence: CASSEPGEIGTEAFF.

The gene calls are TRBV28 and TRBJ1-2, with D tentatively TRBD1 (6 bases). V dropped 6 bases and J dropped 3 bases, with 14 bases sitting between them. The CDR3 totals 14 residues. Germline CDR1 is MDHEN and CDR2 is SYDVKM. CDR3 loop: CASRSSPGDYGYTF. CDR3 in DNA: TGTGCCAGCAGATCATCCCCAGGGGACTATGGCTACACCTTC.

In this sample, this clone turned up a few times. The chain couples TRBV28 to TRBJ1-5; possible D gene TRBD1, 5 bases. The CDR3 contains 12 residues. Germline V gives CDR1 MDHEN, CDR2 SYDVKM. V lost 8 bases and J 3 bases, leaving 8 bases between the germline ends. The DNA of the CDR3 is TGTGCCAGCGGAGGGGCCAATCAGCCCCAGCATTTT. It translates to CASGGANQPQHF.

This clone was recorded only once. The CDR3 region has the DNA TGTGCTGGGGGGGACTCCTACGAGCAGTACTTC. Translation: CAGGDSYEQYF. The V gene is TRBV28, the J gene TRBJ2-7; 7 bases fit TRBD2. Germline V gene sequence: CDR1 MDHEN, CDR2 SYDVKM. This CDR3 region has 11 residues.

The CDR3 DNA reads TGTGCCAGCAGCTTAGCGCGACAGGGGAATCAGCCCCAGCATTTT. The encoded protein is CASSLARQGNQPQHF. The chain links TRBV7-2 to TRBJ1-5, with 8 positions matching TRBD1. This CDR3 spans 15 amino acids. Germline V lookup: CDR1 SGHTA, CDR2 FQGNSA. Trimming at V came to 0 bases and at J to 4 bases, leaving 2 bases not matched to a gene.

The genes are TRBV27 and TRBJ1-5; D is uncertain. Germline CDR1 and CDR2: MNHEY and SMNVEV (reference sequence). The CDR3 is made up of 15 amino acids. Trimming shortened V by 3 bases and J by 2 bases, and 11 bases separated the two germline ends. CDR3 protein: CASSFRGLGNQPQHF. The CDR3 DNA reads TGTGCCAGCAGTTTCCGGGGTTTGGGCAATCAGCCCCAGCATTTT.

This clone has a handful of counts. The chain uses TRBV6-5 and TRBJ1-4; tentative D call: TRBD1 (6 bases). This CDR3 region has 15 residues. Deletions cut 8 bases from V and 7 bases from J, with 20 bases between. The germline V gene encodes CDR1 MNHEY and CDR2 SVGAGI. CDR3 loop: CASGRGGGLVEKLFF. The DNA of the CDR3 is TGTGCCAGCGGTCGTGGGGGGGGGCTTGTTGAAAAACTGTTTTTT.

The chain is built from TRBV30 and TRBJ1-3; weak D call: TRBD1 (5 bases). V dropped 2 bases and J dropped 0 bases, with 8 bases sitting between them. The CDR3 covers 14 residues. Germline CDR1 reads GTSNPN; CDR2 reads SVGIG (reference sequence). The CDR3 sequence: CAWSTGNSGNTIYF. CDR3 nucleotide sequence: TGTGCCTGGAGTACAGGCAACTCTGGAAACACCATATATTTT.

The V and J genes are TRBV6-6 and TRBJ2-5, with unresolved D. This CDR3 is 15 amino acids long. CDR1 is MNHNY and CDR2 is SVGAGI in the germline V gene (reference sequence). The V gene lost 7 bases and the J gene lost 0 bases, with 15 bases spanning the gap. In DNA form, the CDR3 reads TGTGCCAGCAACACTGACTTAAGGTACCAAGAGACCCAGTACTTC. It yields the protein CASNTDLRYQETQYF.